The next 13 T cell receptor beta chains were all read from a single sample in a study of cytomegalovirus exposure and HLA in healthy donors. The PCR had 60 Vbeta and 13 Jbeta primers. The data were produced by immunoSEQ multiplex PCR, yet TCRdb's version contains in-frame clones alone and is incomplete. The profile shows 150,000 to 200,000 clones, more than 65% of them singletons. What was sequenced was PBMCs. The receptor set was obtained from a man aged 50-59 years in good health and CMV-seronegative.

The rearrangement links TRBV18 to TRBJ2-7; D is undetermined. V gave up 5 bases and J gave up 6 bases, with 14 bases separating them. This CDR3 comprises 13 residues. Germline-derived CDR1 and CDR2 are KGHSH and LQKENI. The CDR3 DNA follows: TGTGCCAGCTCATCGGCGGCGGATACCGAGCAGTACTTC. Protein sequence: CASSSAADTEQYF. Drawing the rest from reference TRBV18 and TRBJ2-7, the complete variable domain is NAGVMQNPRHLVRRRGQEARLRCSPMKGHSHVYWYRQLPEEGLKFMVYLQKENIIDESGMPKERFSAEFPKEGPSILRIQQVVRGDSAAYFCASSSAADTEQYFGPGTRLTVT.

The CDR3 bases are TGTGCCAGCAGTCCCGGAGACAGTTACGAGCAGTACTTC. Translated, it gives CASSPGDSYEQYF. The chain has TRBV27 and TRBJ2-7; maybe TRBD1 (5 bases). The length of the CDR3 is 13 residues. V lost 5 bases to trimming and J lost 4 bases, with 12 bases between them. CDR1 is MNHEY and CDR2 is SMNVEV in the germline V gene (reference sequence).

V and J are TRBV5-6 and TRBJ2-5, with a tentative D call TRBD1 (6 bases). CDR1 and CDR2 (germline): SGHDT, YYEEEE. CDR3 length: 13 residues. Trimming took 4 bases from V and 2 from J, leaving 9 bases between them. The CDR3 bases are TGTGCCAGCAGCCTAGGACAGCAAGAGACCCAGTACTTC. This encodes CASSLGQQETQYF.

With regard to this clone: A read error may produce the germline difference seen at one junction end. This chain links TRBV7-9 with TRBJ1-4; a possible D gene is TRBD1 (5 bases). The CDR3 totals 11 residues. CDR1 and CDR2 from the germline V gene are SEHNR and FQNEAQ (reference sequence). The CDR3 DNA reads TGTTCCAGCAGCCCCCTCCGGGACTTGTTTTTT. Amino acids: CSSSPLRDLFF. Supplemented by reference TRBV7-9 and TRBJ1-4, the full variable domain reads DTGVSQNPRHKITKRGQNVTFRCDPISEHNRLYWYRQTLGQGPEFLTYFQNEAQLEKSRLLSDRFSAERPKGSFSTLEIQRTEQGDSAMYLCSSSPLRDLFFGSGTQLSVL.

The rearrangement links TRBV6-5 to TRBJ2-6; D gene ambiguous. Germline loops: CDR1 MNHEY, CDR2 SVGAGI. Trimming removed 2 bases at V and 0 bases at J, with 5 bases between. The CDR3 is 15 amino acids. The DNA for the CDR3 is TGTGCCAGCAGTTACGGAGTCTCTGGGGCCAACGTCCTGACTTTC. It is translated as CASSYGVSGANVLTF.

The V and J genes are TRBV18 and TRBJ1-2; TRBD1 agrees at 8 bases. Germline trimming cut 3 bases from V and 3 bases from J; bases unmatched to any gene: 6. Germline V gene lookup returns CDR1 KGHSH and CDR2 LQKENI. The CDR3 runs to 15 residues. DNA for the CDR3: TGTGCCAGCTCACCCCCTGACAGGGGTGACTATGGCTACACCTTC. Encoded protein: CASSPPDRGDYGYTF.

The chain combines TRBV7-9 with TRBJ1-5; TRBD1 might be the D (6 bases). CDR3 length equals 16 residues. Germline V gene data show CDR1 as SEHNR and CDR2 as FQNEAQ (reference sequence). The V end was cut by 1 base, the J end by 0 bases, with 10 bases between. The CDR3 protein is CASSLGGTSSNQPQHF. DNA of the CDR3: TGTGCCAGCAGCTTAGGGGGGACAAGTAGCAATCAGCCCCAGCATTTT.

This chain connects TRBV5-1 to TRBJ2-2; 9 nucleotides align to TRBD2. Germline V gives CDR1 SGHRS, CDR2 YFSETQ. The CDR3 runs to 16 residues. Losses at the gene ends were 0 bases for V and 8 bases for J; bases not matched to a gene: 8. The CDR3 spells CASSLAVAGVPGELFF. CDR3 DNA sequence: TGCGCCAGCAGCTTGGCTGTAGCGGGGGTACCGGGGGAGCTGTTTTTT.

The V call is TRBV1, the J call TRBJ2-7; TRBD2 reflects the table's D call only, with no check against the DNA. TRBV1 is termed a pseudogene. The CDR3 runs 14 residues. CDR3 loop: CTSRETDYSYEQYF. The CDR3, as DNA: TGCACCAGCAGGGAGACGGACTACTCCTACGAGCAGTACTTC.

In DNA, the CDR3 is TGTGCCAGCACCTCGGGGTCAAACAGTCCCAGAGCTTTCTTT. Protein: CASTSGSNSPRAFF. The chain has TRBV6-1 and TRBJ1-1; D ambiguous. This CDR3 spans 14 amino acids. Per the germline V gene, CDR1 is MNHNS and CDR2 is SASEGT. Trimming cost V 7 bases and J 10 bases, with 22 bases left between them.

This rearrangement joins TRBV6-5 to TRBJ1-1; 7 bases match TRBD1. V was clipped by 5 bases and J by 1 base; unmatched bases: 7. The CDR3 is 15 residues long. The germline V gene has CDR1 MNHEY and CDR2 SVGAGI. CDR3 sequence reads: CASSPDRVGNTEAFF. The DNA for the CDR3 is TGTGCCAGCAGTCCAGACAGGGTGGGGAACACTGAAGCTTTCTTT.

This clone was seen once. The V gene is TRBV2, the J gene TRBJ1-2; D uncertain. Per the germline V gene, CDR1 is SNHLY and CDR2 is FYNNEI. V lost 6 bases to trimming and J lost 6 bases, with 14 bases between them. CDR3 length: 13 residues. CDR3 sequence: CASSNRERNGYTF. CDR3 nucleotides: TGTGCCAGCAGCAATAGGGAGAGGAATGGCTACACCTTC.

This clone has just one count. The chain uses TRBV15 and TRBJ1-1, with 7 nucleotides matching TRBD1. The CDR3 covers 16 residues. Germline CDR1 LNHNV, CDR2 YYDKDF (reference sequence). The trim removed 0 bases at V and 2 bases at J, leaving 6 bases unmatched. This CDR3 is CATSRDRGQSNTEAFF. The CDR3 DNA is TGTGCCACCAGCAGAGATCGGGGACAGAGTAACACTGAAGCTTTCTTT.